These 14 T cell receptor beta chains were all obtained from the same sample, sequenced in a study of cytomegalovirus exposure and HLA in healthy donors. This PCR relied on a set of 60 Vbeta primers and 13 Jbeta primers. Assay used: immunoSEQ multiplex PCR; TCRdb lists only in-frame clones, some missing. The table shows approximately 150,000 clones, with over 70% occurring only once. Source material: PBMCs. The receptors here all came from a woman aged 18 to 35 in good health and CMV-seronegative.

As to this clone: Different DNA sequences within this sample yield the same CDR3. The rearrangement uses TRBV10-3 and TRBJ1-2; 9 positions match TRBD1. With 6 bases clipped from V and 2 bases from J, the junction kept 4 bases outside the gene matches. Germline V lookup: CDR1 ENHRY, CDR2 SYGVKD. The CDR3 has 14 residues. CDR3 residues: CAISLTGGNYGYTF. As DNA, the CDR3 is TGTGCCATCAGCCTGACAGGGGGAAACTATGGCTACACCTTC.

This clone was recorded only once. The V and J genes are TRBV10-2 and TRBJ1-1, with 7 bases aligning to TRBD1. The CDR3 contains 15 residues. Germline V gene data show CDR1 as WSHSY and CDR2 as SAAADI. Trimming cost V 8 bases and J 0 bases; bases outside gene matches: 9. CDR3 in amino acids: CASARPGQLNTEAFF. Here the CDR3 DNA reads TGCGCCAGCGCCCGACCGGGACAGCTGAACACTGAAGCTTTCTTT.

Written as DNA, the CDR3 is TGTGCCAGCAGCGTAGATGGCGAGACCCGGGTTTTCTTT. This encodes CASSVDGETRVFF. The chain links TRBV9 to TRBJ1-1; D unclear. Per the germline V gene, CDR1 is SGDLS and CDR2 is YYNGEE. The CDR3 is made up of 13 amino acids. The V end was cut by 0 bases, the J end by 13 bases, with 16 bases between.

The J gene is TRBJ1-2, the V gene TRBV30; D remains unclear. This CDR3 spans 14 amino acids. Per germline, CDR1 GTSNPN and CDR2 SVGIG (reference sequence). Trimming removed 0 bases at V and 4 bases at J, with 12 bases between. CDR3 nucleotides: TGTGCCTGGAGTGTGGCAGGCAGACCCTATGGCTACACCTTC. This encodes CAWSVAGRPYGYTF.

The chain employs TRBV27 and TRBJ1-5; 12 nucleotides line up with TRBD1. The CDR3 has 16 amino acids. Germline V gives CDR1 MNHEY, CDR2 SMNVEV (reference sequence). Germline trimming cut 6 bases from V and 6 bases from J; bases unmatched to any gene: 9. CDR3 nucleotide sequence: TGTGCCAGCAGACGATCCGGGACAGGGGGCATTCAGCCCCAGCATTTT. Amino acid sequence: CASRRSGTGGIQPQHF.

The chain combines TRBV15 with TRBJ1-3; D not resolved. The length of the CDR3 is 13 residues. Trimming cost V 4 bases and J 6 bases, with 10 bases left between them. Germline values: CDR1 LNHNV, CDR2 YYDKDF (reference sequence). This CDR3 reads CATSIGKLNTIYF. The CDR3 DNA follows: TGTGCCACCAGCATCGGTAAACTAAACACCATATATTTT.

The rearrangement links TRBV15 to TRBJ2-5; the D is unclear. CDR1 is LNHNV and CDR2 is YYDKDF in the germline V gene (reference sequence). V lost 4 bases and J 4 bases, leaving 7 bases between the germline ends. The CDR3 is made up of 12 amino acids. The CDR3 spells CATSTVGETQYF. The CDR3 DNA follows: TGTGCCACCAGCACTGTCGGAGAGACCCAGTACTTC.

The rearrangement uses TRBV12-5 and TRBJ2-1; 11 nucleotides match TRBD2. Germline CDR1 LGHNT, CDR2 FRNRAP. The V gene end was trimmed by 0 bases and the J gene end by 1 base; junction bases not matched to a gene: 11. This CDR3 contains 20 residues. CDR3 protein: CASGLVRKETSGVSYNEQFF. The CDR3 DNA follows: TGTGCTAGTGGTTTGGTAAGAAAGGAGACTAGCGGGGTTTCCTACAATGAGCAGTTCTTC.

This chain connects TRBV5-1 to TRBJ2-1, with D possibly TRBD2 on 5 matching bases. Trimming pared 0 bases from V and 8 bases from J, leaving 15 bases between. The CDR3 covers 15 residues. CDR1 and CDR2 (germline): SGHRS, YFSETQ. The CDR3: CASSLVSGSQDEQFF. In DNA, the CDR3 is TGCGCCAGCAGCTTGGTCTCGGGATCCCAGGATGAGCAGTTCTTC.

DNA for the CDR3: TGCAGCGTTGGGTGGGAGTATGGCTACACCTTC. This sequence encodes CSVGWEYGYTF. The chain has TRBV29-1 and TRBJ1-2, with D uncertain. With 4 bases removed from V and 5 bases from J, the gap between germline ends came to 8 bases. CDR3 length equals 11 residues. Germline assignment: CDR1 SQVTM and CDR2 ANQGSEA.

This clone came up a few times. Relative to the germline gene, one junction end is altered; a read error may explain this. The chain combines TRBV6-1 with TRBJ2-1, with D maybe TRBD2 (5 bases). The CDR3 has 10 residues. The V gene's germline CDR1 is MNHNS and CDR2 SASEGT. The CDR3: CASSETPRVF. CDR3 sequence (DNA): TGTGCCAGCAGTGAAACCCCGAGGGTCTTC.

The gene calls are TRBV11-2 and TRBJ2-1, with a tentative D call TRBD2 (5 bases). The V end was cut by 7 bases, the J end by 0 bases, with 7 bases between. Germline V gives CDR1 SGHAT, CDR2 FQNNGV. The CDR3 covers 13 residues. The CDR3 DNA reads as TGTGCCAGCAAAACTAGCTCCTACAATGAGCAGTTCTTC. It specifies CASKTSSYNEQFF. Filled out from reference TRBV11-2 and TRBJ2-1, the complete variable domain reads EAGVAQSPRYKIIEKRQSVAFWCNPISGHATLYWYQQILGQGPKLLIQFQNNGVVDDSQLPKDRFSAERLKGVDSTLKIQPAKLEDSAVYLCASKTSSYNEQFFGPGTRLTVL.

The V gene is TRBV11-3, the J gene TRBJ2-1; a weak D match, TRBD2 (5 bases). This CDR3 has 14 amino acids. Trimming took off 4 bases at V and 9 bases at J, with 16 bases between the two ends. CDR1 and CDR2 (germline): SGHNT, YENEEA. CDR3 region: CASSSPNEGGEQFF. CDR3 bases: TGTGCCAGCAGCTCACCCAATGAGGGCGGTGAGCAGTTCTTC. Filled out from reference TRBV11-3 and TRBJ2-1, the complete variable domain reads EAGVVQSPRYKIIEKKQPVAFWCNPISGHNTLYWYLQNLGQGPELLIRYENEEAVDDSQLPKDRFSAERLKGVDSTLKIQPAELGDSAVYLCASSSPNEGGEQFFGPGTRLTVL.

V gene TRBV27 combines with J gene TRBJ2-1; 7 bases are a match to TRBD2. V was pared by 3 bases and J by 4 bases, with 6 bases of the junction left unmatched. The germline gives CDR1 MNHEY, CDR2 SMNVEV (reference sequence). The CDR3 contains 15 residues. The CDR3 DNA follows: TGTGCCAGCAGTTTCGTGGCGGGAGCATACAATGAGCAGTTCTTC. Amino acids: CASSFVAGAYNEQFF.